These 14 T cell receptor beta chains came from one sample sequenced in a study of T cell responses to AZD1222 COVID-19 vaccine. Profiled with immunoSEQ multiplex PCR; TCRdb holds only in-frame clones, not every one. The data hold about 130,000 clones, with approximately 86% observed a single time. This specimen consisted of peripheral blood, obtained 28 days after the second AZD1222 dose. The receptors stem from an adult who received the AZD1222 COVID-19 vaccine.

The CDR3 sequence: CAISDHTGGVTEAFF. As DNA, the CDR3 is TGTGCCATCAGTGACCATACAGGGGGAGTCACTGAAGCTTTCTTT. The V gene is TRBV10-3, the J gene TRBJ1-1; 8 bases agree with TRBD1. V lost 3 bases, J lost 4 bases, and 7 bases stayed unmatched. This CDR3 is built from 15 residues. Germline CDR1 and CDR2: ENHRY and SYGVKD.

The V gene is TRBV18, the J gene TRBJ1-1; no definite D call. Per the germline V gene, CDR1 is KGHSH and CDR2 is LQKENI. This CDR3 contains 16 residues. Trimming left V 2 bases short and J 4 bases short, with 17 bases between. CDR3 protein: CASSPKVAPTGTEAFF. CDR3 DNA: TGTGCCAGCTCACCAAAAGTAGCACCGACGGGCACTGAAGCTTTCTTT.

This clone has a single count. The V gene is TRBV2, the J gene TRBJ2-1; 14 bases match TRBD2. The CDR3 contains 15 residues. The J segment lost 8 bases and the V segment lost 6 bases, leaving 6 bases of the junction unmatched. Germline V gene data show CDR1 as SNHLY and CDR2 as FYNNEI. CDR3 protein: CASREGLAGVYEQFF. The CDR3 bases are TGTGCCAGCAGAGAGGGACTAGCGGGAGTCTATGAGCAGTTCTTC.

This clone was observed a handful of times. Other DNA sequences of this sample code for an identical CDR3. The genes are TRBV27 and TRBJ2-2, with TRBD1 identical over 9 bases. There are 14 residues in the CDR3. CDR1 and CDR2 from the germline V gene are MNHEY and SMNVEV (reference sequence). The ends lost 7 bases at V and 5 bases at J; junction bases unmatched: 5. The CDR3 protein is CASTKTGGTGELFF. CDR3 DNA sequence: TGTGCCAGCACCAAGACAGGGGGAACCGGGGAGCTGTTTTTT.

The rearrangement joins TRBV6-5 to TRBJ2-7, with a tentative D call TRBD2 (6 bases). Germline CDR1 and CDR2: MNHEY and SVGAGI. V lost 2 bases to trimming and J lost 0 bases, with 11 bases between them. This CDR3 comprises 15 residues. DNA of the CDR3: TGTGCCAGCAGTTACGAGGTGGGACTCTCCTACGAGCAGTACTTC. Translated, it gives CASSYEVGLSYEQYF.

This clone showed up just once. V and J are TRBV18 and TRBJ2-1; 12 bases line up with TRBD2. The V gene end was trimmed by 3 bases and the J gene end by 9 bases; junction bases not matched to a gene: 6. The germline CDR1 and CDR2 sequences are KGHSH and LQKENI. CDR3 length equals 15 residues. The DNA of the CDR3 is TGTGCCAGCTCACCTCCCGGACTAGCGGGGACTGAGCAGTTCTTC. The encoded protein is CASSPPGLAGTEQFF.

This rearrangement joins TRBV2 to TRBJ1-6; weak D call: TRBD1 (5 bases). V dropped 2 bases and J dropped 6 bases, with 11 bases sitting between them. Germline assignment: CDR1 SNHLY and CDR2 FYNNEI. CDR3 length: 15 residues. The CDR3 here is CASSERAGPNSPLHF. DNA for the CDR3: TGTGCCAGCAGTGAACGGGCAGGGCCTAATTCACCCCTCCACTTT.

This clone was counted once. The J gene is TRBJ1-5, the V gene TRBV27, with D unresolved. The V end was cut by 1 base, the J end by 3 bases, with 4 bases between. The CDR3 length is 13 residues. The germline gives CDR1 MNHEY, CDR2 SMNVEV (reference sequence). As DNA, the CDR3 is TGTGCCAGCAGTTTATGGGTCAATCAGCCCCAGCATTTT. It yields the protein CASSLWVNQPQHF.

V and J are TRBV6-5 and TRBJ2-1; 10 bases line up with TRBD1. V gave up 4 bases and J gave up 2 bases; unmatched junction bases: 2. The CDR3 length is 15 residues. The germline gives CDR1 MNHEY, CDR2 SVGAGI. The CDR3 is CASSSGQGAYNEQFF. CDR3 nucleotide sequence: TGTGCCAGCAGTTCCGGACAGGGGGCCTACAATGAGCAGTTCTTC.

The rearrangement uses TRBV4-1 and TRBJ1-4; no firm D call. CDR3 length: 14 amino acids. CDR1 is MGHRA, CDR2 YSYEKL, per germline. V shed 0 bases and J shed 10 bases, with 12 bases lying between them. CDR3 nucleotides: TGCGCCAGCAGCCAAGAGGGTTCCCGAAGAAAACTGTTTTTT. Encoded protein: CASSQEGSRRKLFF.

This clone has a handful of counts. The chain combines TRBV4-2 with TRBJ2-3; D not certain. Germline lookup yields CDR1 LGHNA and CDR2 YNFKEQ. The CDR3 spans 13 residues. The V end was cut by 0 bases, the J end by 3 bases, with 4 bases between. The CDR3 nucleotides are TGTGCCAGCAGCCAAGATATGACAGATACGCAGTATTTT. Protein: CASSQDMTDTQYF.

This clone is a singleton in its sample. The chain combines TRBV4-3 with TRBJ1-2; 11 bases are a match to TRBD1. Germline V gene data show CDR1 as LGHNA and CDR2 as YSLEER. The CDR3 runs 16 residues. V shed 0 bases and J 8 bases; nucleotides not matched to a gene: 8. The CDR3 is CASSQDPGTGGRGYTF. The DNA of the CDR3 is TGCGCCAGCAGCCAAGATCCTGGGACAGGGGGTAGGGGCTACACCTTC.

This sequence joins TRBV5-1 and TRBJ2-2; D gene ambiguous. The germline V and J ends were trimmed by 0 bases and 6 bases, with 6 bases remaining between them. The CDR3 sequence is 13 residues long. The V gene's germline CDR1 is SGHRS and CDR2 YFSETQ. The DNA for the CDR3 is TGCGCCAGCAGCTTGGTCGGGTCCGGGGAGCTGTTTTTT. This sequence encodes CASSLVGSGELFF.

The chain combines TRBV10-3 with TRBJ1-2, with D perhaps matching TRBD1 (6 bases). The CDR3 extends over 15 amino acids. Per the germline V gene, CDR1 is ENHRY and CDR2 is SYGVKD. V gave up 0 bases and J gave up 6 bases, with 14 bases separating them. CDR3 nucleotide sequence: TGTGCCATCAGTGAGTCGAGGGGGAAAGGCGATGGCTACACCTTC. It encodes CAISESRGKGDGYTF.